This T cell receptor (beta chain) was profiled in a study of blood T cell repertoires in COVID-19. Looking at the study overall: Italy, Spain and the United States were the sources of the convalescent and acute COVID-19 samples. The cDNA or gDNA used as material had been derived from T cells, B-cell-depleted T cells, or PBMCs.

Original processing methods: Reference gene primer amplification in the assay estimated nucleated cell counts. Clones were read by immunoSEQ multiplex PCR, and TCRdb kept only the in-frame ones, dropping some. V and J calls and clone size follow that table, whereas D and trimming were derived from the DNA. The table lists 140,000 to 150,000 clones, more than 80% of them singletons. The sample comprised peripheral blood. The clonotype was recovered from a human donor with acute or convalescent COVID-19. The donor label of this sample is uncertain.

The chain's CDR3 is CTSSQEGPTVAGSLHF. The CDR3 DNA reads as TGCACCAGCAGCCAAGAAGGGCCGACCGTGGCAGGGTCCCTCCACTTT. The chain links TRBV1 to TRBJ1-6; the table's D gene call, TRBD1, was not cross checked with the DNA. TRBV1 counts as a pseudogene. The CDR3 spans 16 residues.